These 25 T cell receptor beta chains were sequenced from one sample in a study of response to subunit inactivated influenza vaccine. MiXCR was run by TCRdb on the RT-PCR reads, yielding one entry per CDR3 protein. The profile shows about 300,000 distinct CDR3 sequences, just over 20% of them singletons. The specimen comprised PBMCs from blood, sampled 21 months after vaccination. The source of these receptors is a man in his fifties or sixties who received an inactivated influenza vaccine.

The V gene is TRBV24-1, the J gene TRBJ2-2, with D uncertain. The CDR3 loop spans 13 amino acids. V dropped 1 base and J dropped 7 bases, with 6 bases sitting between them. Looked up from germline, CDR1 is KGHDR and CDR2 is SFDVKD. The CDR3 nucleotides are TGTGCCACCAGTGATTTCGTAGGCGGGGAGCTGTTTTTT. This sequence encodes CATSDFVGGELFF.

This clonotype was recorded a few times. The rearrangement joins TRBV29-1 to TRBJ2-2; D is possibly TRBD1 (5 bases). Germline V gene sequence: CDR1 SQVTM, CDR2 ANQGSEA. The CDR3 covers 17 residues. V lost 5 bases to trimming and J lost 1 base, with 20 bases between them. The CDR3 nucleotides read TGCAGCGTTTTAACCTTGGTGGGGCAGAGGAACACCGGGGAGCTGTTTTTT. This codes for CSVLTLVGQRNTGELFF.

This clonotype was detected many times. This chain uses TRBV3-1 with TRBJ1-1; 8 nucleotides agree with TRBD1. The junction had 9 bases not matched to a gene; V was cut back by 4 bases and J by 5 bases. The CDR3 loop spans 15 amino acids. CDR1 and CDR2 (germline): LGHDT, YNNKEL (reference sequence). DNA for the CDR3: TGTGCCAGCAGCCCCCGGACAGGGAGTAGGACTGAAGCTTTCTTT. Residues: CASSPRTGSRTEAFF.

As DNA, the CDR3 is TGTGCCAGCAGCTTGGCGGAGATTAATGAAAAACTGTTTTTT. This encodes CASSLAEINEKLFF. This chain uses TRBV7-9 with TRBJ1-4; D remains unclear. The CDR3 contains 14 residues. Germline V gene sequence: CDR1 SEHNR, CDR2 FQNEAQ (reference sequence). The germline V and J ends were trimmed by 3 bases and 4 bases, with 9 bases remaining between them. Drawing the rest from reference TRBV7-9 and TRBJ1-4, the complete variable domain is DTGVSQNPRHKITKRGQNVTFRCDPISEHNRLYWYRQTLGQGPEFLTYFQNEAQLEKSRLLSDRFSAERPKGSFSTLEIQRTEQGDSAMYLCASSLAEINEKLFFGSGTQLSVL.

The chain employs TRBV5-1 and TRBJ1-5; D gene ambiguous. V was clipped by 4 bases and J by 0 bases, with 23 bases between them. This CDR3 is 19 amino acids long. Per the germline V gene, CDR1 is SGHRS and CDR2 is YFSETQ. The DNA of the CDR3 is TGCGCCAGCAGCAAAATTACACGGCCCCCACTTTATAGCAATCAGCCCCAGCATTTT. Its translation: CASSKITRPPLYSNQPQHF.

The genes are TRBV24-1 and TRBJ2-7; 8 bases align to TRBD1. Germline V CDR1 and CDR2: KGHDR, SFDVKD. V shed 4 bases and J 3 bases; nucleotides not matched to a gene: 7. This CDR3 spans 15 amino acids. The CDR3 coding sequence is TGTGCCACCAGTGAGTCGGGACAGGAGTTCTACGAGCAGTACTTC. It yields the protein CATSESGQEFYEQYF.

This clonotype was counted at least ten times. This sequence joins TRBV5-1 and TRBJ1-1; 8 bases are shared with TRBD1. This CDR3 contains 14 residues. Germline values: CDR1 SGHRS, CDR2 YFSETQ. Trimming removed 4 bases from V and 4 bases from J; junction bases left unmatched: 6. CDR3 loop: CASSPDDRGTEAFF. The CDR3 DNA is TGCGCCAGCAGCCCAGACGACAGGGGCACTGAAGCTTTCTTT. Based on the CDR3 plus reference TRBV5-1 and TRBJ1-1, the full variable domain is KAGVTQTPRYLIKTRGQQVTLSCSPISGHRSVSWYQQTPGQGLQFLFEYFSETQRNKGNFPGRFSGRQFSNSRSEMNVSTLELGDSALYLCASSPDDRGTEAFFGQGTRLTVV.

In its sample, this clonotype was seen a few times. The chain joins TRBV4-2 to TRBJ2-7; D is perhaps TRBD2 (6 bases). The germline gives CDR1 LGHNA, CDR2 YNFKEQ. This CDR3 is 15 amino acids long. Trimming cost V 1 base and J 3 bases, with 13 bases left between them. Written as DNA, the CDR3 is TGTGCCAGCAGCCAAGCGTCGGGGGTGTACTACGAGCAGTACTTC. This gives the protein CASSQASGVYYEQYF.

The chain is built from TRBV12-3 or TRBV12-4 and TRBJ2-7; TRBD1 matches 8 bases. The CDR3 totals 13 residues. The J segment lost 5 bases and the V segment lost 6 bases, leaving 6 bases of the junction unmatched. The CDR3 DNA follows: TGTGCCAGCAGCCGATCAGGGGGCCACGAGCAGTACTTC. Protein sequence: CASSRSGGHEQYF.

Of note for this clonotype: At one end the junction does not follow the germline gene, possibly because of a read error. The chain couples TRBV12-3 or TRBV12-4 to TRBJ2-7; perhaps TRBD2 as D (5 bases). The CDR3 sequence is 12 residues long. CDR3 amino acids: CASNQITRTGNF. CDR3 nucleotides: TGTGCCAGCAATCAAATCACCAGGACCGGGAACTTC.

The J gene is TRBJ2-7, the V gene TRBV11-2; D possibly corresponds to TRBD1 (5 bases). Trimming took off 1 base at V and 7 bases at J, with 5 bases between the two ends. Germline loops: CDR1 SGHAT, CDR2 FQNNGV. The CDR3 runs 11 residues. Written as DNA, the CDR3 is TGTGCCAGCAGCTTAGGGACAGAGCAGTACTTC. It codes for CASSLGTEQYF. Full variable domain (rest looked up from reference TRBV11-2 and TRBJ2-7): EAGVAQSPRYKIIEKRQSVAFWCNPISGHATLYWYQQILGQGPKLLIQFQNNGVVDDSQLPKDRFSAERLKGVDSTLKIQPAKLEDSAVYLCASSLGTEQYFGPGTRLTVT.

This clonotype was seen only once. The chain carries TRBV7-2 and TRBJ2-7; maybe TRBD2 (6 bases). The CDR3 loop spans 14 amino acids. Per germline, CDR1 SGHTA and CDR2 FQGNSA. Trimming stripped 1 base from V and 7 bases from J, with 14 bases between. The CDR3 region is CASSLETRQSEQYF. DNA of the CDR3: TGTGCCAGCAGCTTAGAGACTAGGCAATCTGAGCAGTACTTC.

This clonotype was seen a handful of times. The chain links TRBV4-3 to TRBJ2-7; no clear D gene. This CDR3 comprises 16 residues. The germline gives CDR1 LGHNA, CDR2 YSLEER. The V gene lost 3 bases and the J gene lost 1 base, with 16 bases spanning the gap. The chain's CDR3 is CASSQMPTVSSYEQYF. DNA for the CDR3: TGCGCCAGCAGCCAGATGCCGACGGTATCATCCTACGAGCAGTACTTC.

This clonotype occurred a few times. CDR3 sequence (DNA): TGTGCCAGCAGCTTAGGGATGGAGCAGCCCCAGCATTTT. Amino acid sequence: CASSLGMEQPQHF. The chain combines TRBV7-2 with TRBJ1-5; D remains unclear. V lost 1 base and J lost 7, with 8 bases in between. The CDR3 is 13 amino acids. CDR1 is SGHTA and CDR2 is FQGNSA in the germline V gene. The full variable domain, with the rest looked up from reference TRBV7-2 and TRBJ1-5, is GAGVSQSPSNKVTEKGKDVELRCDPISGHTALYWYRQSLGQGLEFLIYFQGNSAPDKSGLPSDRFSAERTGGSVSTLTIQRTQQEDSAVYLCASSLGMEQPQHFGDGTRLSIL.

This clonotype was seen many times. This rearrangement joins TRBV30 to TRBJ1-5, with D unclear. Germline-derived CDR1 and CDR2 are GTSNPN and SVGIG (reference sequence). Trimming removed 4 bases at V and 4 bases at J, with 23 bases between. The CDR3 spans 17 residues. The CDR3 DNA follows: TGTGCCTGGACCACCCCGATGCTGGGCAGCAAAAATCAGCCCCAGCATTTT. Translated, it gives CAWTTPMLGSKNQPQHF.

The chain recombines TRBV20-1 with TRBJ1-4; D is unresolved. There are 14 residues in the CDR3. Deletions cut 5 bases from V and 2 bases from J, with 12 bases between. Germline V gene sequence: CDR1 DFQATT, CDR2 SNEGSKA (reference sequence). CDR3 loop: CSARGAWTNEKLFF. The CDR3 DNA follows: TGCAGTGCTCGGGGTGCATGGACTAATGAAAAACTGTTTTTT.

The V and J genes are TRBV4-3 and TRBJ2-7, with 11 nucleotides matching TRBD1. The J segment lost 2 bases and the V segment lost 4 bases, leaving 4 bases of the junction unmatched. CDR3 size: 15 residues. CDR1 LGHNA and CDR2 YSLEER come from the germline V gene. The CDR3 DNA reads as TGCGCCAGCAGCCTAGGGACAGGGGGTGCCTACGAGCAGTACTTC. Protein: CASSLGTGGAYEQYF.

The chain combines TRBV28 with TRBJ1-5, with no clear D. Germline V gene data show CDR1 as MDHEN and CDR2 as SYDVKM. This CDR3 comprises 13 residues. Trimming removed 7 bases at V and 7 bases at J, with 14 bases between. The CDR3 sequence: CASIGHGSQPQHF. In nucleotides, the CDR3 is TGTGCCAGCATTGGTCACGGTTCCCAGCCCCAGCATTTT. The complete variable domain, with remaining parts taken from reference TRBV28 and TRBJ1-5, reads DVKVTQSSRYLVKRTGEKVFLECVQDMDHENMFWYRQDPGLGLRLIYFSYDVKMKEKGDIPEGYSVSREKKERFSLILESASTNQTSMYLCASIGHGSQPQHFGDGTRLSIL.

This clonotype has only a few counts. V is TRBV12-3 or TRBV12-4 and J is TRBJ2-5; D possibly corresponds to TRBD2 (5 bases). V lost 5 bases and J lost 0, with 10 bases in between. The CDR3 totals 14 residues. CDR3 nucleotides: TGTGCCAGCAGTAAGGAGGCGTACCAAGAGACCCAGTACTTC. Translating it yields CASSKEAYQETQYF.

This clonotype was seen repeatedly, ten times or more. The chain combines TRBV27 with TRBJ1-1; 12 bases agree with TRBD1. J was trimmed by 3 bases and V by 5 bases; bases with no gene match: 4. CDR1 and CDR2 (germline): MNHEY, SMNVEV (reference sequence). The CDR3 is made up of 15 amino acids. The DNA for the CDR3 is TGTGCCAGCAGTGCCGGGACAGGGGGCTACACTGAAGCTTTCTTT. Its protein product is CASSAGTGGYTEAFF.

The table lists this clonotype with many counts. This chain links TRBV12-3 or TRBV12-4 with TRBJ2-1; 10 positions match TRBD1. The CDR3 spans 13 residues. With V trimmed by 3 bases and J by 8 bases, 1 base remained unmatched. As DNA, the CDR3 is TGTGCCAGCAGTTTGGGACAGGGGTATGAGCAGTTCTTC. Its protein is CASSLGQGYEQFF.

In this sample, this clonotype turned up a few times. This rearrangement joins TRBV20-1 to TRBJ2-3, with D tentatively TRBD2 (5 bases). The CDR3 consists of 17 residues. The V gene lost 0 bases and the J gene lost 1 base, with 17 bases spanning the gap. Germline V gene lookup returns CDR1 DFQATT and CDR2 SNEGSKA (reference sequence). The CDR3 spells CSARDEFGVAGTDTQYF. The CDR3 nucleotides read TGCAGTGCTAGAGATGAGTTCGGGGTTGCGGGCACAGATACGCAGTATTTT.

The chain carries TRBV4-2 and TRBJ2-7, with D tentatively TRBD1 or TRBD2 (5 bases each). The CDR3 is made up of 13 amino acids. Germline CDR1 LGHNA, CDR2 YNFKEQ. V was clipped by 10 bases and J by 5 bases, with 18 bases between them. The CDR3 loop reads CAIGPGTQNEQYF. CDR3 nucleotides: TGTGCCATCGGCCCCGGGACCCAGAACGAGCAGTACTTC.

This clonotype was picked up a small number of times. The chain joins TRBV5-1 to TRBJ2-4; the D gene is possibly TRBD2 (5 bases). V was pared by 0 bases and J by 0 bases, with 10 bases between. Germline V lookup: CDR1 SGHRS, CDR2 YFSETQ. CDR3 length: 16 residues. CDR3 DNA: TGCGCCAGCAGCTTGGAGTACGGACTAGCCAAAAACATTCAGTACTTC. Translation gives CASSLEYGLAKNIQYF.

The V call is TRBV7-9, the J call TRBJ1-1, with D uncertain. Germline lookup yields CDR1 SEHNR and CDR2 FQNEAQ (reference sequence). Between the trimmed V and J ends, which lost 2 bases and 5 bases, there was a span of 12 bases. The CDR3 runs to 14 residues. The CDR3 protein is CASSLSLGNTEAFF. The DNA of the CDR3 is TGTGCCAGCAGCTTAAGCCTCGGGAATACTGAAGCTTTCTTT.